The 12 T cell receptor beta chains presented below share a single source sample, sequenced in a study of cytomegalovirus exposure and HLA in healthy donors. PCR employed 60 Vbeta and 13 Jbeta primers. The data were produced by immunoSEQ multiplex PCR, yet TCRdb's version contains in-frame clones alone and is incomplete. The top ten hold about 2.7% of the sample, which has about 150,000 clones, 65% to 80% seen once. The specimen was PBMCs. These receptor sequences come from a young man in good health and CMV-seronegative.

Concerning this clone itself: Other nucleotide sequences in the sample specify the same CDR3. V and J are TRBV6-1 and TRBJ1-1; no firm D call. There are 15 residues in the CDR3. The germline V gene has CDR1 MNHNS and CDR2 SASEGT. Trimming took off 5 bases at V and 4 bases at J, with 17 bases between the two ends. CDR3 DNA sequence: TGTGCCAGCAGTTGGAGTTCCCCAGCCCCCACTGAAGCTTTCTTT. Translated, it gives CASSWSSPAPTEAFF.

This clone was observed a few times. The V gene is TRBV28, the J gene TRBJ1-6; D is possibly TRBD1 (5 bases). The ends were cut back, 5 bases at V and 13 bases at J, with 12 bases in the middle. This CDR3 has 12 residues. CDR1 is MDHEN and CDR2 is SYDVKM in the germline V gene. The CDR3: CASSPPRGPLHF. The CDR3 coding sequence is TGTGCCAGCAGTCCCCCTCGGGGGCCCCTCCACTTT.

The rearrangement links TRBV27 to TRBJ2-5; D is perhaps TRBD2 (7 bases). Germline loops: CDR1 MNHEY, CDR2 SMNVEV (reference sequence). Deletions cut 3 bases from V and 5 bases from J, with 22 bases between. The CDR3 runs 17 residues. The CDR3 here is CASSFDRRGGGGETQYF. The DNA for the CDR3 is TGTGCCAGCAGTTTTGATCGACGAGGGGGGGGAGGGGAGACCCAGTACTTC.

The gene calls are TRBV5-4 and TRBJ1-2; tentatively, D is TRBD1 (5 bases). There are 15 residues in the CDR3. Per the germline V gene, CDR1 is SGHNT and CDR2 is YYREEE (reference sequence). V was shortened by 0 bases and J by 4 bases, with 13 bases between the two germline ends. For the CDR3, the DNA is TGTGCCAGCAGCTTGGAGCGGGGGGTTAGCTATGGCTACACCTTC. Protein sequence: CASSLERGVSYGYTF.

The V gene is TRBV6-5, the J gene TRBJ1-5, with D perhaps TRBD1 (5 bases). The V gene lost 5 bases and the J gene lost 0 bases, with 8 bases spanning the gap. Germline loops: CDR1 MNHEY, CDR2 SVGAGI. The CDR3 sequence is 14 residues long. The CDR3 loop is CASSQGYSNQPQHF. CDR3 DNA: TGTGCCAGCAGTCAGGGCTATAGCAATCAGCCCCAGCATTTT.

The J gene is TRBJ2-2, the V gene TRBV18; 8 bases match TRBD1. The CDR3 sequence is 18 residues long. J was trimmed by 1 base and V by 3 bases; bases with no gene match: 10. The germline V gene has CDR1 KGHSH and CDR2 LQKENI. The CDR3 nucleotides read TGTGCCAGCTCACCGCGGTCGGGGACAGGCGGGAACACCGGGGAGCTGTTTTTT. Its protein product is CASSPRSGTGGNTGELFF.

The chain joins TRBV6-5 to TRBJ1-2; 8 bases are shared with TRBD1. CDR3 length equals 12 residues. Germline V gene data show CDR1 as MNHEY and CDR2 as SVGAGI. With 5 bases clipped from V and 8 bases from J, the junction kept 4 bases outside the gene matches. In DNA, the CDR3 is TGTGCCAGCAGTGGACAGGGTGGAGGCTACACCTTC. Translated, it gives CASSGQGGGYTF.

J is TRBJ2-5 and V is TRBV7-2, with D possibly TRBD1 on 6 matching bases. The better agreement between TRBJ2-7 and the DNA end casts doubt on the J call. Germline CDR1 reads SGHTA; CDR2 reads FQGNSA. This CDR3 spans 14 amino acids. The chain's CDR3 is CASSLVGRGYEQYF. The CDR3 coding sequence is TGTGCCAGCAGCTTAGTGGGCAGGGGCTACGAGCAGTACTTC.

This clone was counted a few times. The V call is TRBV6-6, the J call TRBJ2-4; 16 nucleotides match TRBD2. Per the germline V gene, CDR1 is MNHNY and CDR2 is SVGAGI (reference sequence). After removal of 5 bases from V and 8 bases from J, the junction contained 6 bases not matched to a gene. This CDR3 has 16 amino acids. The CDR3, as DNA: TGTGCCAGCAGTAGGGGACTAGCGGGGGGGCAGGACATTCAGTACTTC. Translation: CASSRGLAGGQDIQYF.

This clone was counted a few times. The CDR3 DNA follows: TGCAGCGTTGAACCCGGACAGGGGCTTAGCTATGGCTACACCTTC. Protein: CSVEPGQGLSYGYTF. This chain links TRBV29-1 with TRBJ1-2; 9 bases are a match to TRBD1. Germline CDR1 is SQVTM and CDR2 is ANQGSEA. The junction had 8 bases not matched to a gene; V was cut back by 2 bases and J by 4 bases. The CDR3 length is 15 residues.

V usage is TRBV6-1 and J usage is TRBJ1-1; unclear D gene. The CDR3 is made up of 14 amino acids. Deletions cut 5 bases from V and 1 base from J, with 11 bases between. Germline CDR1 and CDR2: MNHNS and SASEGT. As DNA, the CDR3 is TGTGCCAGCAGTCTTCAACTACGGAACACTGAAGCTTTCTTT. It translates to CASSLQLRNTEAFF.

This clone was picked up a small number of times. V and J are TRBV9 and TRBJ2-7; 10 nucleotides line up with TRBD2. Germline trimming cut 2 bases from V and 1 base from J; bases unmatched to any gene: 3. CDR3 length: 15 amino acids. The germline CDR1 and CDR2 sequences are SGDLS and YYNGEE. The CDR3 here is CASSVLAGDSYEQYF. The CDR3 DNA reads TGTGCCAGCAGCGTTCTAGCGGGGGATTCCTACGAGCAGTACTTC.